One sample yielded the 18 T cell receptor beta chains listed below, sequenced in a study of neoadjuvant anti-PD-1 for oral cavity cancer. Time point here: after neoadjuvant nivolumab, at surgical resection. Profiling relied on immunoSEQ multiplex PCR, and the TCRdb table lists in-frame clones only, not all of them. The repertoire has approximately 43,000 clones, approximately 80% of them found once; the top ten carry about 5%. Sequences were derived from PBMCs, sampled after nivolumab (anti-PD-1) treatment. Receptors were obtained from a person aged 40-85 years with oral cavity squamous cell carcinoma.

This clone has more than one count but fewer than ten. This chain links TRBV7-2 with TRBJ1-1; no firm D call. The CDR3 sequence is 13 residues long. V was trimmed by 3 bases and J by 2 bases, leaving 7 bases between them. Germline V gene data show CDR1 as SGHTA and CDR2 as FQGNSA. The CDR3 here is CASSFQRNTEAFF. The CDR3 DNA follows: TGTGCCAGCAGCTTCCAGAGAAACACTGAAGCTTTCTTT.

The CDR3 bases are TGTGCCAGCAGCTGGCCAGGGACAGGGGGGTATGGCTACACCTTC. It translates to CASSWPGTGGYGYTF. This chain links TRBV5-6 with TRBJ1-2, with 11 bases matching TRBD1. Trimming removed 3 bases from V and 5 bases from J; junction bases left unmatched: 6. Germline-derived CDR1 and CDR2 are SGHDT and YYEEEE. This CDR3 contains 15 residues.

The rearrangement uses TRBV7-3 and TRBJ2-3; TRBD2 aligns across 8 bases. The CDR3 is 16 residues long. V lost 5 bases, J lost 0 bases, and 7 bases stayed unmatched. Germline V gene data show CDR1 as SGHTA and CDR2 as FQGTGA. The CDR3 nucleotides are TGTGCCAGCAGCCCGCGACTAGCGAGTAGCACAGATACGCAGTATTTT. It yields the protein CASSPRLASSTDTQYF.

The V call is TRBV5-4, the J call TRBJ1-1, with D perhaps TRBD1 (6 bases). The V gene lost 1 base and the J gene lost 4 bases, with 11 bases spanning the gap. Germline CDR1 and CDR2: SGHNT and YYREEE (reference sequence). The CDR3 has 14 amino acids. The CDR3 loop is CASSLSSRGTEAFF. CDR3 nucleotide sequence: TGTGCCAGCAGCTTGTCCTCCAGGGGCACTGAAGCTTTCTTT.

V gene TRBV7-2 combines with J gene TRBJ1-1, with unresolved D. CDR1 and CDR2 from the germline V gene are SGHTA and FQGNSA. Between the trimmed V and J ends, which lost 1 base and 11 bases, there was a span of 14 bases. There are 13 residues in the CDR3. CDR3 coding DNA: TGTGCCAGCAGCTTAGTACGCCCCCGGGAGGCTTTCTTT. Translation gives CASSLVRPREAFF.

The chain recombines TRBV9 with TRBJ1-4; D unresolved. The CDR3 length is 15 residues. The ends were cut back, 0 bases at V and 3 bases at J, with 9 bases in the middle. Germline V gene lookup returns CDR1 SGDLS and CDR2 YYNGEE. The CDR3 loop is CASSVGGGANEKLFF. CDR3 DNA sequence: TGTGCCAGCAGCGTAGGGGGTGGTGCTAATGAAAAACTGTTTTTT.

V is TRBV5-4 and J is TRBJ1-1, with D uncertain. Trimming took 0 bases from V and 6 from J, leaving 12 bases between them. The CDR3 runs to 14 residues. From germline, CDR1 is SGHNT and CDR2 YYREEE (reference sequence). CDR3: CASSLAGRVAEAFF. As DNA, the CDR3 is TGTGCCAGCAGCTTGGCCGGGAGGGTTGCTGAAGCTTTCTTT.

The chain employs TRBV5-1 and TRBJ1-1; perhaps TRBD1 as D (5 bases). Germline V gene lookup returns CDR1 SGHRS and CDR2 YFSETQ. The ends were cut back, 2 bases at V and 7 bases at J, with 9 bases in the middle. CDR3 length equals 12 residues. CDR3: CASSFRGSEAFF. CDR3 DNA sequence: TGCGCCAGCAGCTTTCGGGGCAGTGAAGCTTTCTTT.

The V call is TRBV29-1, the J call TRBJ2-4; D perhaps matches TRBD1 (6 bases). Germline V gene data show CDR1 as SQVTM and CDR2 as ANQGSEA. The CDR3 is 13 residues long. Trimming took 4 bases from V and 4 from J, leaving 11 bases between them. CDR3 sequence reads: CSVARGNKNIQYF. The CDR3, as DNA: TGCAGCGTTGCCAGGGGAAATAAAAACATTCAGTACTTC.

CDR3 DNA sequence: TGTGCCAGCAGTTTGTCGGGAGGGGTCATGAACACTGAAGCTTTCTTT. Translating gives CASSLSGGVMNTEAFF. V is TRBV28 and J is TRBJ1-1; the D gene is possibly TRBD1 (5 bases). Germline CDR1 reads MDHEN; CDR2 reads SYDVKM. The CDR3 is 16 amino acids. V lost 3 bases, J lost 0 bases, and 14 bases lay in between.

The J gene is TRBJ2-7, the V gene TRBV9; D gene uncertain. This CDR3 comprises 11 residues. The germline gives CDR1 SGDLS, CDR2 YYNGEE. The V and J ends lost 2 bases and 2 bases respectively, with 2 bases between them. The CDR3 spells CASSVTYEQYF. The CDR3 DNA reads TGTGCCAGCAGCGTGACCTACGAGCAGTACTTC.

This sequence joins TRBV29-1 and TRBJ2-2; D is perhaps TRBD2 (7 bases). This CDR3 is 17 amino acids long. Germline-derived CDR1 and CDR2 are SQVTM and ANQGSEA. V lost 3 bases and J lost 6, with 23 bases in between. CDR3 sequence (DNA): TGCAGCGTTGATAAGGGGACATTGGGGGGGACCGCCGGGGAGCTGTTTTTT. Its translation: CSVDKGTLGGTAGELFF.

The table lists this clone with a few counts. CDR3 nucleotide sequence: TGTGCCAGTAGTACGGGACTAGCGGGAGGGCAGGCCGGGGAGCTGTTTTTT. It is translated as CASSTGLAGGQAGELFF. The gene calls are TRBV19 and TRBJ2-2; 16 bases fit TRBD2. Unmatched junction bases numbered 5, after V lost 4 bases and J lost 6 bases. Germline V gene data show CDR1 as LNHDA and CDR2 as SQIVND (reference sequence). This CDR3 comprises 17 residues.

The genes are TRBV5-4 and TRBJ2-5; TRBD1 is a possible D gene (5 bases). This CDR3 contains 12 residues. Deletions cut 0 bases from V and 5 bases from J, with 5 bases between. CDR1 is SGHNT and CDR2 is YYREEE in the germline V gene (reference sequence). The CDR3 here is CASSLAGETQYF. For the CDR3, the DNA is TGTGCCAGCAGCTTGGCAGGGGAGACCCAGTACTTC.

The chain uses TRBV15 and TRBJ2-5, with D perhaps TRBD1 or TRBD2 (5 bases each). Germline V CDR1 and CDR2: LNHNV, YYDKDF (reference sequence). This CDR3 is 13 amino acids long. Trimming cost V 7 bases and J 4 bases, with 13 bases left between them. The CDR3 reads CATTRDLGETQYF. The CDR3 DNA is TGTGCCACCACCCGGGACCTTGGAGAGACCCAGTACTTC.

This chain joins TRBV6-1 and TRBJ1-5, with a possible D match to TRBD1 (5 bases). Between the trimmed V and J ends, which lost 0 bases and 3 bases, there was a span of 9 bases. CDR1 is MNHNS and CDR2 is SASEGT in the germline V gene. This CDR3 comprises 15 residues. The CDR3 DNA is TGTGCCAGCAGTGAAGCTGCAGGGAACAATCAGCCCCAGCATTTT. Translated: CASSEAAGNNQPQHF.

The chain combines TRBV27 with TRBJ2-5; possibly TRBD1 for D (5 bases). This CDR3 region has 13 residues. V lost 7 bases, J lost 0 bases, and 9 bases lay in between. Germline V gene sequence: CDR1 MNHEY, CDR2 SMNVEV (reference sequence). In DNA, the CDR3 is TGTGCCAGCATAGGCAGGGACCAAGAGACCCAGTACTTC. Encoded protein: CASIGRDQETQYF.

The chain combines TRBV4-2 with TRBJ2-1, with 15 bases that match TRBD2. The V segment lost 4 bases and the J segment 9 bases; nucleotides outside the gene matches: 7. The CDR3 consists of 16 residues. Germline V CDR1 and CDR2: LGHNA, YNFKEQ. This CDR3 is CASSLGTSGRWSEQFF. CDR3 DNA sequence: TGTGCCAGCAGCCTAGGGACTAGCGGGAGGTGGAGTGAGCAGTTCTTC.